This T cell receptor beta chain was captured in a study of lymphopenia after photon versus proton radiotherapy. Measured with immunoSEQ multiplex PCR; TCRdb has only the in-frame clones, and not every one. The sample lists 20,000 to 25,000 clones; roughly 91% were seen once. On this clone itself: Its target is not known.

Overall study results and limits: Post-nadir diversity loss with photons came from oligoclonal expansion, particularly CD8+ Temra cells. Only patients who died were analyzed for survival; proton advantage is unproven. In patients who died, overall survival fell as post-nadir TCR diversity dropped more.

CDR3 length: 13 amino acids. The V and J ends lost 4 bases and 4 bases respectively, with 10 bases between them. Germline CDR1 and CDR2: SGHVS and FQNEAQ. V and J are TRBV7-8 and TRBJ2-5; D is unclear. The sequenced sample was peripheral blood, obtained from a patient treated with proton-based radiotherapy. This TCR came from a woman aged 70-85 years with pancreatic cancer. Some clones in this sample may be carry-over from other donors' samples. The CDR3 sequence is CASSSLTAETQYF. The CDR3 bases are TGTGCCAGCAGCTCATTGACCGCAGAGACCCAGTACTTC. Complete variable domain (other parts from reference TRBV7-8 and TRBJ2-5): GAGVSQSPRYKVAKRGQDVALRCDPISGHVSLFWYQQALGQGPEFLTYFQNEAQLDKSGLPSDRFFAERPEGSVSTLKIQRTQQEDSAVYLCASSSLTAETQYFGPGTRLLVL.